Following are 3 T cell receptor beta chains from one sample sequenced in a study of human T cells and chemical hapten exposure. The time point was: patch test 1, 2 weeks after DPC sensitization. Stated treatment: therapeutic diphenylcyclopropenone sensitization with weekly scalp DPC. TCRdb reanalysed the RACE reads using MiXCR and keeps one entry per CDR3 protein. The sample includes more than 90,000 distinct CDR3 sequences, 10% to 13% of them seen just once. This specimen consisted of whole blood, obtained in connection with sensitization to the hapten diphenylcyclopropenone (DPC). All receptors come from a man aged 40-49 years with alopecia areata. Some clones in this sample may be carry-over from other donors' samples.

This clonotype has only a few counts. The chain couples TRBV12-2 to TRBJ2-1. TRBV12-2 is deemed a pseudogene. CDR3 length: 12 amino acids. CDR3 bases: TGTGCAAGTCGCTTATCCCACAATGAGCAGTTCTTC. Translating it yields CASRLSHNEQFF.

This clonotype was seen more than once but under ten times. The chain is built from TRBV7-2 and TRBJ2-3; TRBD2 might be the D (5 bases). The CDR3 sequence is 16 residues long. The V gene lost 1 base and the J gene lost 4 bases, with 15 bases spanning the gap. Germline lookup yields CDR1 SGHTA and CDR2 FQGNSA. In DNA form, the CDR3 reads TGTGCCAGCAGCTTAGATGGAAGAGGGCCCGCAGATACGCAGTATTTT. Its protein product is CASSLDGRGPADTQYF.

The chain joins TRBV6-2 or TRBV6-3 to TRBJ2-7, with 8 bases aligning to TRBD1. The V segment lost 6 bases and the J segment 6 bases; nucleotides outside the gene matches: 4. The CDR3 is made up of 12 amino acids. Germline loops: CDR1 MNHEY, CDR2 SVGEGT. For the CDR3, the DNA is TGTGCCAGCAGCTACGACAGGGGCGAGCAGTACGTC. Translation gives CASSYDRGEQYV.